Below, 10 T cell receptor beta chains from the same sample are listed, as sequenced in a study of HIV-infected patients and healthy controls. Whole blood was used without fractionation, so all unsorted peripheral T cells were included. Reverse transcription used around 500 ng RNA and constant-region primers for alpha and beta. Using multiplexing indices, alpha and beta chain libraries were generated apart by chain-specific third strand synthesis. MiXCR, run by TCRdb on the 5' RACE reads, gives a single entry per CDR3 protein. The table records 20,000 to 30,000 distinct CDR3 sequences, roughly 8.7% of them present only once. The sequenced sample was blood. Receptors originate from an adult in good health.

At least ten counts were recorded for this clonotype. The J gene is TRBJ2-1, the V gene TRBV7-2; 7 positions agree with TRBD1. The germline CDR1 and CDR2 sequences are SGHTA and FQGNSA. V trimming: 2 bases; J trimming: 0 bases; junction bases outside the gene matches: 1. CDR3 length: 15 residues. The CDR3 sequence: CASSLSGGSYNEQFF. CDR3 DNA sequence: TGTGCCAGCAGCTTATCAGGGGGCTCCTACAATGAGCAGTTCTTC.

The sample holds many counts of this clonotype. The chain employs TRBV5-1 and TRBJ2-5; no firm D call. The CDR3 extends over 12 amino acids. Germline CDR1 SGHRS, CDR2 YFSETQ. Between the trimmed V and J ends, which lost 0 bases and 5 bases, there was a span of 5 bases. The CDR3 reads CASSLEEETQYF. The CDR3 DNA reads TGCGCCAGCAGCTTGGAAGAGGAGACCCAGTACTTC. Supplemented by reference TRBV5-1 and TRBJ2-5, the full variable domain reads KAGVTQTPRYLIKTRGQQVTLSCSPISGHRSVSWYQQTPGQGLQFLFEYFSETQRNKGNFPGRFSGRQFSNSRSEMNVSTLELGDSALYLCASSLEEETQYFGPGTRLLVL.

This clonotype was observed a few times. The chain is built from TRBV12-1 and TRBJ2-7; the table's TRBD1 call for D was not verified on the DNA. TRBV12-1 is tagged as a pseudogene. The CDR3 loop spans 16 amino acids. CDR3 bases: TGTGCCAGCAGCACCAAATCCGGGACAGGGTCCCTCGAGCAGTACTTC. Its protein product is CASSTKSGTGSLEQYF.

This clonotype counts as medium-sized. This rearrangement joins TRBV5-1 to TRBJ2-5; D gene unclear. Trimming stripped 1 base from V and 4 bases from J, with 8 bases between. The length of the CDR3 is 13 residues. The germline gives CDR1 SGHRS, CDR2 YFSETQ. The CDR3 is CASSLTGRETQYF. The CDR3 region has the DNA TGCGCCAGCAGCTTGACGGGTCGAGAGACCCAGTACTTC.

In this sample, this clonotype turned up many times. The chain employs TRBV6-6 and TRBJ1-5, with D perhaps TRBD1 (6 bases). The germline gives CDR1 MNHNY, CDR2 SVGAGI (reference sequence). The CDR3 loop spans 17 amino acids. The V end was cut by 6 bases, the J end by 0 bases, with 18 bases between. The CDR3 protein is CASRHLTGTNSNQPQHF. CDR3 DNA sequence: TGTGCCAGCAGGCACCTAACCGGGACAAATAGCAATCAGCCCCAGCATTTT.

There are many counts of this clonotype. This rearrangement joins TRBV12-3 or TRBV12-4 to TRBJ1-1; unclear D gene. CDR3 length equals 13 residues. The V end lost 1 base, the J end lost 5 bases, and 8 bases lay between the germline ends. CDR3 coding DNA: TGTGCCAGCAGTTTAGTTCTGGGAACTGAAGCTTTCTTT. Encoded protein: CASSLVLGTEAFF.

This clonotype was detected many times. The gene calls are TRBV5-1 and TRBJ1-4, with unresolved D. V dropped 0 bases and J dropped 5 bases, with 14 bases sitting between them. Germline V gives CDR1 SGHRS, CDR2 YFSETQ. This CDR3 has 16 amino acids. The CDR3 bases are TGCGCCAGCAGCTTGGGGGTAGGACCCGCGAATGAAAAACTGTTTTTT. Encoded protein: CASSLGVGPANEKLFF.

This clonotype was detected ten times or more. The chain has TRBV5-5 and TRBJ1-5; TRBD1 is a possible D gene (5 bases). The CDR3 has 13 residues. Germline values: CDR1 SGHKS, CDR2 YYEKEE (reference sequence). V gave up 3 bases and J gave up 6 bases, with 10 bases separating them. In nucleotides, the CDR3 is TGTGCCAGCAGCTCCCAGGGTAGTCAGCCCCAGCATTTT. Translated, it gives CASSSQGSQPQHF.

The table lists this clonotype with many counts. The chain recombines TRBV28 with TRBJ1-4, with a weak D call TRBD1 (6 bases). CDR1 is MDHEN, CDR2 SYDVKM, per germline. The CDR3 is 14 amino acids. V lost 2 bases and J lost 7, with 11 bases in between. The CDR3 loop is CASSLPGEAEKLFF. DNA of the CDR3: TGTGCCAGCAGTTTACCAGGGGAGGCTGAAAAACTGTTTTTT.

This clonotype was picked up many times. V and J are TRBV12-5 and TRBJ1-1; D possibly corresponds to TRBD1 (5 bases). Germline V gene lookup returns CDR1 LGHNT and CDR2 FRNRAP. The CDR3 length is 15 residues. V was clipped by 2 bases and J by 0 bases, with 10 bases between them. Here the CDR3 reads CASGLFGTLNTEAFF. The CDR3 DNA is TGTGCTAGTGGTTTGTTCGGGACCTTGAACACTGAAGCTTTCTTT.